This T cell receptor (beta chain) is from a study of blood T cell repertoires in COVID-19. About the research overall: Specimens from acute and convalescent COVID-19 originated in the United States, Italy and Spain.

Trimming took 4 bases from V and 7 from J; bases not matched to a gene: 9. The V gene's germline CDR1 is LGHDT and CDR2 YNNKEL (reference sequence). The CDR3 runs to 14 residues. Methods used by the authors: Estimation of nucleated cell counts was performed using reference gene primer amplification. The table came from immunoSEQ multiplex PCR; TCRdb's copy has only in-frame clones and leaves some out. The V and J calls and clone size come from that table; D and trimming were worked out from the DNA. The sample holds approximately 390,000 clones, approximately 87% seen once. Cohort allocation depended upon clinical history that participants reported. The study counted Cohort 3 donors as recovered given two negative PCRs, clearance, or symptom resolution.

The receptor comes from a woman aged 50 to 65 who had recovered from COVID-19. Sequencing input: PBMCs or T cells enriched from blood (not recorded which). The V gene is TRBV3-1 (or the pseudogene TRBV3-2), the J gene TRBJ1-2; 7 bases are shared with TRBD1. The CDR3: CASSPPDRVGGYTF. Here the CDR3 DNA reads TGTGCCAGCAGCCCGCCCGACAGGGTCGGTGGCTACACCTTC.